This entry features one T cell receptor beta chain sequence. Participant reports of clinical history set cohort assignment. The data were produced by immunoSEQ multiplex PCR, yet TCRdb's version contains in-frame clones alone and is incomplete. This sample has 250,000 or so clones; approximately 86% occur once, and the top ten carry roughly 1.6%. CDR3 length: 17 amino acids. Germline values: CDR1 SGHAT, CDR2 FQNNGV. V lost 1 base to trimming and J lost 5 bases; unmatched junction nucleotides: 9. These data are taken from a study of blood T cell repertoires in COVID-19. In the study overall: From T cells, B-cell-depleted T cells, or PBMCs came the material, which was cDNA or gDNA.

The chain is built from TRBV11-2 and TRBJ2-2; TRBD1 matches 8 bases. The source of this sequence is a woman aged 50 to 60 who had recovered from COVID-19. The sample was PBMCs or T cells enriched from blood (not recorded which). In DNA form, the CDR3 reads TGTGCCAGCAGCTTAGGGGGCCGGGACAGGCCGACCGGGGAGCTGTTTTTT. It encodes CASSLGGRDRPTGELFF.